This is a list of T cell receptor beta chains from one sample in a study of T cell responses to AZD1222 COVID-19 vaccine. Produced via immunoSEQ multiplex PCR; TCRdb's table is partial and in-frame only. The sample has about 130,000 clones; 85% to 95% are singletons. The sample was peripheral blood, taken on day 0 of AZD1222 vaccination. The source is an adult in good health. CDR3s include the opening cysteine and the closing phenylalanine or tryptophan. Fields, in order: CDR3 length, V gene, J gene, D gene, CDR3 protein, CDR3 DNA. A D gene is named only where the DNA matches it firmly.

18,TRBV28,TRBJ2-1,TRBD2,CASSSPGLAGVLTNEQFF,TGTGCCAGCAGTTCCCCGGGACTAGCGGGAGTTTTAACCAATGAGCAGTTCTTC
14,TRBV4-1,TRBJ1-6,TRBD1,CASATPRGNSPLHF,TGCGCCAGCGCCACTCCCAGGGGGAATTCACCCCTCCACTTT
15,TRBV9,TRBJ1-2,TRBD1,CASSVLTGGVYGYTF,TGTGCCAGCAGCGTATTAACAGGGGGCGTCTATGGCTACACCTTC
13,TRBV29-1,TRBJ1-2,NA,CSVERAGVYGYTF,TGCAGCGTTGAGCGGGCAGGGGTTTATGGCTACACCTTC
14,TRBV27,TRBJ2-1,NA,CASRDQDYHNEQFF,TGTGCCAGCAGGGACCAGGACTACCACAATGAGCAGTTCTTC
14,TRBV7-9,TRBJ1-1,NA,CASSPLSRVTEAFF,TGTGCCAGCAGCCCCCTCTCGAGAGTGACTGAAGCTTTCTTT
16,TRBV4-2,TRBJ1-2,NA,CASSQDPGSSSSGYTF,TGTGCCAGCAGCCAAGATCCAGGCTCCAGCTCCTCCGGCTACACCTTC
15,TRBV6-5,TRBJ2-7,NA,CASYLREAGIYEQYF,TGTGCCAGCTACCTCCGAGAGGCAGGGATTTACGAGCAGTACTTC
15,TRBV5-6,TRBJ1-3,NA,CASRVERAAGNTIYF,TGTGCCAGCAGAGTTGAAAGGGCTGCTGGAAACACCATATATTTT
17,TRBV7-3,TRBJ2-5,TRBD2,CASSSTGTSGGRETQYF,TGTGCCAGCAGCTCCACCGGGACTAGCGGGGGGCGGGAGACCCAGTACTTC
15,TRBV7-9,TRBJ1-2,TRBD1,CASSRGQGWSYGYTF,TGTGCCAGCAGCAGAGGACAGGGTTGGTCCTATGGCTACACCTTC
15,TRBV6-4,TRBJ1-4,TRBD1,CASLEGTGADEKLFF,TGTGCCAGCCTGGAGGGGACAGGGGCGGATGAAAAACTGTTTTTT
13,TRBV19,TRBJ2-5,NA,CASSVQGRETQYF,TGTGCCAGTAGTGTACAGGGCCGGGAGACCCAGTACTTC
16,TRBV9,TRBJ1-6,TRBD1,CASSRGAQGRNSPLHF,TGTGCCAGCAGCAGGGGGGCACAGGGGCGAAATTCACCCCTCCACTTT
14,TRBV5-4,TRBJ2-7,TRBD1,CASSRQGGSYEQYF,TGTGCCAGCAGCCGACAGGGGGGATCCTACGAGCAGTACTTC